The 16 T cell receptor beta chains listed next were all sequenced from one sample in a study of blood T cell repertoires in COVID-19. Method: immunoSEQ multiplex PCR; TCRdb's copy keeps in-frame clones and lacks some. The sample records around 46,000 clones, around 87% being singletons. Sequenced input: PBMCs or T cells enriched from blood (not recorded which). The source is a woman aged 50 to 60 who had recovered from COVID-19.

The J gene is TRBJ1-4, the V gene TRBV5-1; unclear D gene. CDR1 and CDR2 (germline): SGHRS, YFSETQ. The CDR3 loop spans 14 amino acids. V was pared by 5 bases and J by 7 bases, with 15 bases between. CDR3 in amino acids: CASSSGPGGEKLFF. Written as DNA, the CDR3 is TGCGCCAGCAGTTCTGGACCAGGAGGTGAAAAACTGTTTTTT. Full variable domain (outside the CDR3, taken from reference TRBV5-1 and TRBJ1-4): KAGVTQTPRYLIKTRGQQVTLSCSPISGHRSVSWYQQTPGQGLQFLFEYFSETQRNKGNFPGRFSGRQFSNSRSEMNVSTLELGDSALYLCASSSGPGGEKLFFGSGTQLSVL.

CDR3 protein: CASSLGLEYTGELFF. The CDR3 nucleotides are TGCGCCAGCAGCTTGGGACTAGAATACACCGGGGAGCTGTTTTTT. The V and J genes are TRBV5-1 and TRBJ2-2, with D tentatively TRBD2 (6 bases). This CDR3 comprises 15 residues. Germline loops: CDR1 SGHRS, CDR2 YFSETQ. Trimming took off 0 bases at V and 3 bases at J, with 9 bases between the two ends.

The chain carries TRBV5-1 and TRBJ1-1; 7 bases match TRBD1. The V gene end was trimmed by 0 bases and the J gene end by 3 bases; junction bases not matched to a gene: 2. The V gene's germline CDR1 is SGHRS and CDR2 YFSETQ. This CDR3 spans 14 amino acids. The CDR3 here is CASSLAGTDTEAFF. DNA for the CDR3: TGCGCCAGCAGCTTGGCAGGGACAGACACTGAAGCTTTCTTT. Combining the CDR3 with reference TRBV5-1 and TRBJ1-1 gives the whole variable domain KAGVTQTPRYLIKTRGQQVTLSCSPISGHRSVSWYQQTPGQGLQFLFEYFSETQRNKGNFPGRFSGRQFSNSRSEMNVSTLELGDSALYLCASSLAGTDTEAFFGQGTRLTVV.

This CDR3 reads CASSSGLARNEQFF. The CDR3 bases are TGTGCCAGCAGTTCGGGACTAGCGCGCAATGAGCAGTTCTTC. V and J are TRBV6-2 or TRBV6-3 and TRBJ2-1, with TRBD2 matching 10 bases. Germline CDR1 and CDR2: MNHEY and SVGEGT. This CDR3 spans 14 amino acids. V dropped 4 bases and J dropped 6; count of bases not matched to a gene: 3.

V is TRBV10-3 and J is TRBJ2-1; TRBD1 aligns across 12 bases. Germline V gene lookup returns CDR1 ENHRY and CDR2 SYGVKD. V shed 8 bases and J 0 bases; nucleotides not matched to a gene: 14. This CDR3 contains 19 residues. CDR3 protein: CAIQARDRGLQSSYNEQFF. The CDR3 bases are TGTGCCATCCAAGCCCGGGACAGGGGGCTGCAGAGCTCCTACAATGAGCAGTTCTTC.

V gene TRBV28 combines with J gene TRBJ1-4; TRBD1 matches at 12 bases. V dropped 4 bases and J dropped 6; count of bases not matched to a gene: 6. The CDR3 length is 16 residues. Germline V gene data show CDR1 as MDHEN and CDR2 as SYDVKM. CDR3 nucleotide sequence: TGTGCCAGCAGTTCCCAGGGACAGGGGGCGTATGAAAAACTGTTTTTT. Amino acid sequence: CASSSQGQGAYEKLFF.

The chain employs TRBV5-1 and TRBJ2-3, with 9 bases matching TRBD1. CDR1 is SGHRS, CDR2 YFSETQ, per germline. The J segment lost 1 base and the V segment lost 2 bases, leaving 5 bases of the junction unmatched. The CDR3 totals 16 residues. In DNA form, the CDR3 reads TGCGCCAGCAGCTTACAGGGGGCTCTTGGCACAGATACGCAGTATTTT. Protein product: CASSLQGALGTDTQYF.

A single count supports this clone. The chain links TRBV5-1 to TRBJ2-5; D unresolved. CDR1 SGHRS and CDR2 YFSETQ come from the germline V gene. V dropped 4 bases and J dropped 2 bases, with 12 bases sitting between them. This CDR3 has 14 residues. CDR3 bases: TGCGCCAGCAGCCAGGCAGGCAGGCAAGAGACCCAGTACTTC. It codes for CASSQAGRQETQYF.

The rearrangement links TRBV28 to TRBJ1-1, with unresolved D. CDR1 is MDHEN and CDR2 is SYDVKM in the germline V gene. V gave up 4 bases and J gave up 3 bases, with 15 bases separating them. The CDR3 length is 15 residues. The CDR3 region has the DNA TGTGCCAGCAGTTACAGTGTGGGCCACCACACTGAAGCTTTCTTT. This gives the protein CASSYSVGHHTEAFF.

The V gene is TRBV3-1 (or the pseudogene TRBV3-2), the J gene TRBJ2-1, with 11 positions matching TRBD2. The CDR3 has 14 residues. V lost 4 bases and J lost 9; bases outside the gene matches: 5. CDR1 and CDR2 from the germline V gene are LGHDT and YNNKEL (reference sequence). Here the CDR3 reads CASSPGTSGGEQFF. Here the CDR3 DNA reads TGTGCCAGCAGCCCCGGTACTAGCGGGGGTGAGCAGTTCTTC.

This rearrangement joins TRBV19 to TRBJ2-3; a weak D match, TRBD1 (6 bases). This CDR3 region has 16 residues. V was shortened by 7 bases and J by 0 bases, with 17 bases between the two germline ends. Germline CDR1 reads LNHDA; CDR2 reads SQIVND (reference sequence). The CDR3 DNA reads as TGTGCCAGTACCAATCGACAGGTAGCTAGCACAGATACGCAGTATTTT. The encoded protein is CASTNRQVASTDTQYF.

This clone has just a few counts. The chain employs TRBV28 and TRBJ1-5; D not resolved. V was shortened by 7 bases and J by 6 bases, with 13 bases between the two germline ends. The CDR3 is made up of 13 amino acids. CDR1 and CDR2 from the germline V gene are MDHEN and SYDVKM. The CDR3 region is CASTGMWSQPQHF. The CDR3 DNA follows: TGTGCCAGCACCGGGATGTGGAGTCAGCCCCAGCATTTT.

The rearrangement links TRBV21-1 to TRBJ1-1. TRBV21-1 is described as a pseudogene. The CDR3 length is 13 residues. The chain's CDR3 is CASRRGGDTEAFF. In DNA form, the CDR3 reads TGTGCCAGCAGGCGGGGGGGTGACACTGAAGCTTTCTTT.

The chain combines TRBV18 with TRBJ1-2; maybe TRBD1 (5 bases). The germline gives CDR1 KGHSH, CDR2 LQKENI. Trimming cost V 3 bases and J 3 bases, with 11 bases left between them. The CDR3 has 14 residues. The chain's CDR3 is CASSPKQVDYGYTF. CDR3 nucleotides: TGTGCCAGCTCACCTAAACAGGTAGACTATGGCTACACCTTC. The complete variable domain, with remaining parts taken from reference TRBV18 and TRBJ1-2, reads NAGVMQNPRHLVRRRGQEARLRCSPMKGHSHVYWYRQLPEEGLKFMVYLQKENIIDESGMPKERFSAEFPKEGPSILRIQQVVRGDSAAYFCASSPKQVDYGYTFGSGTRLTVV.

This chain connects TRBV5-1 to TRBJ1-6, with TRBD1 matching over 7 bases. V lost 4 bases to trimming and J lost 7 bases; unmatched junction nucleotides: 5. This CDR3 comprises 14 residues. Per the germline V gene, CDR1 is SGHRS and CDR2 is YFSETQ. The CDR3 DNA reads TGCGCCAGCAGCCCCACAGGGGACAATTCACCCCTCCACTTT. This gives the protein CASSPTGDNSPLHF.

The genes are TRBV6-5 and TRBJ2-1; tentative D call: TRBD1 (6 bases). The CDR3 is made up of 11 amino acids. Germline CDR1 and CDR2: MNHEY and SVGAGI. With 8 bases removed from V and 7 bases from J, the gap between germline ends came to 9 bases. This CDR3 is CASGTGNEQFF. DNA for the CDR3: TGTGCCAGCGGCACAGGGAATGAGCAGTTCTTC.